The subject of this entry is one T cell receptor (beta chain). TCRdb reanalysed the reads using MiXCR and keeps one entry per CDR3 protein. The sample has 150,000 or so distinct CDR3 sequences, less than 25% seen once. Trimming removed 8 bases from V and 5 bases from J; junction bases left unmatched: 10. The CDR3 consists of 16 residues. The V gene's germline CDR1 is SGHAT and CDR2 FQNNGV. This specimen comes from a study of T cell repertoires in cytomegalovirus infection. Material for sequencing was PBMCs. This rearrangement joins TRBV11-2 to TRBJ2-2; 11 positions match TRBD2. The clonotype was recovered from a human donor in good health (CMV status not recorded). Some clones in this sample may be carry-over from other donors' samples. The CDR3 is CASQTGLAEETGELFF. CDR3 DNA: TGTGCCAGCCAGACGGGACTAGCGGAAGAAACCGGGGAGCTGTTTTTT.